This TCR beta chain derives from a study of beta chain features in type 1 diabetes. Whole-study results and caveats: Across all four CD4+ subsets, people with type 1 diabetes showed modestly shorter TCRB CDR3s.

With regard to this clone: What it recognizes is unknown.

Expressed TCRB transcripts were sequenced because the isolated RNA had all been reverse transcribed beforehand. The protocol was immunoSEQ multiplex PCR, while the TCRdb copy is restricted to in-frame clones and leaves out a portion. Of over 150,000 clones in the sample, about 9.4% are singletons; the top ten hold less than 0.5%. This CDR3 region has 17 residues. The V gene's germline CDR1 is MDHEN and CDR2 SYDVKM. With 3 bases clipped from V and 7 bases from J, the junction kept 12 bases outside the gene matches. The chain couples TRBV28 to TRBJ2-1; 10 bases map to TRBD2. Material: central memory CD4+ T cells from blood. The receptor was isolated from a man aged 30-40 years with type 1 diabetes. CDR3 nucleotides: TGTGCCAGCAGTTTGCCCCTAGCGGGAGATCGCGGGAATGAGCAGTTCTTC. Its protein is CASSLPLAGDRGNEQFF.